This T cell receptor (beta chain) comes out of a study of OX40 agonist ivuxolimab in advanced cancers. The overall study: In three patients, partial responses were observed, one with hepatocellular carcinoma and two with cutaneous melanoma. Broader study findings: Still undetermined is the antigen specificity of the expanded peripheral T cells. There were, on average, more expanded clones in CD8+ T cells than in CD4+.

Clones were sequenced by immunoSEQ multiplex PCR, and TCRdb holds only the in-frame ones, with some missing. In the table there are over 60,000 clones, roughly 80% of which are singletons. A note on this clone: Antigen specificity is unknown.

The V gene's germline CDR1 is MNHNS and CDR2 SASEGT. The CDR3 covers 14 residues. V lost 6 bases to trimming and J lost 7 bases; unmatched junction nucleotides: 8. This specimen was CD4+ or CD8+ T cells sorted from blood, taken in a trial of the OX40 agonist ivuxolimab. The genes are TRBV6-1 and TRBJ2-2; 7 nucleotides align to TRBD1. This clonotype was sampled from an adult with an advanced solid tumor such as melanoma, head and neck, liver or kidney cancer. CDR3 loop: CASSRDSKVGELFF. The CDR3 nucleotides are TGTGCCAGCAGCAGGGACAGTAAAGTCGGGGAGCTGTTTTTT.